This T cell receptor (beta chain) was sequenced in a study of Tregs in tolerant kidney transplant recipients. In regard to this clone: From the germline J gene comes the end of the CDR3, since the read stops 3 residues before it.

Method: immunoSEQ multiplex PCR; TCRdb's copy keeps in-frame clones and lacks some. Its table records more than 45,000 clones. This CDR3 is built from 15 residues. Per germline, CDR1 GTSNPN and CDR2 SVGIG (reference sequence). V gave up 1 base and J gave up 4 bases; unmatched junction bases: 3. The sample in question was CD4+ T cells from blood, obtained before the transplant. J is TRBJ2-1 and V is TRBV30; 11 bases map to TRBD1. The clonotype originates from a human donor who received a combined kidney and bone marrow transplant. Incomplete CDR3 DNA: TGTGCCTGGAGTGGAGGGACAGGGGGATACAATGAG. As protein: CAWSGGTGGYNE. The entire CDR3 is CAWSGGTGGYNEQFF.